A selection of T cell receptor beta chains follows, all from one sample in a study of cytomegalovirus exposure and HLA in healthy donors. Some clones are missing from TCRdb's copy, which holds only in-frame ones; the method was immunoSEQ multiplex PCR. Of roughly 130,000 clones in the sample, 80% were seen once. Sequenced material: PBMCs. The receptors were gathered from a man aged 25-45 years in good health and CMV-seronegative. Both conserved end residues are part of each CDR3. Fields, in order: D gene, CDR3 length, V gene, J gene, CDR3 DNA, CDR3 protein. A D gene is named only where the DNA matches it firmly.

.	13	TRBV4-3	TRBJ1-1	TGCGCCAGCAGCCAAGCGGTAGACACTGAAGCTTTCTTT	CASSQAVDTEAFF
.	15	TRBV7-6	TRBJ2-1	TGTGCCAGCAGCTTAGGGCTTCTCTCCTACAATGAGCAGTTCTTC	CASSLGLLSYNEQFF
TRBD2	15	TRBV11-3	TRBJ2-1	TGTGCCAGCAGCGCCAACGTACTAGCGGGAGGTGAGCAGTTCTTC	CASSANVLAGGEQFF
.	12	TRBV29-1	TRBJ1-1	TGCAGCGTTACGACAGCCATGGCTGAAGCTTTCTTT	CSVTTAMAEAFF
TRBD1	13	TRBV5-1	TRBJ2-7	TGCGCCAGCAGCGTAGACAGGGGCTACGAGCAGTACTTC	CASSVDRGYEQYF
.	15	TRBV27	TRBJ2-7	TGTGCCAGCAGTCCCTTCCCCCAGGGAACCTACGAGCAGTACTTC	CASSPFPQGTYEQYF
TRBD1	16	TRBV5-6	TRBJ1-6	TGTGCCAGCAGCTCACGGACAGGGGGCGGCAATTCACCCCTCCACTTT	CASSSRTGGGNSPLHF
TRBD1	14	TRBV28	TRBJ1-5	TGTGCCAGCAGTCCCGGGACAGACAATCAGCCCCAGCATTTT	CASSPGTDNQPQHF
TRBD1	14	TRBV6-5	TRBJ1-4	TGTGCCAGCAGTGCGGGACAGAATAATGAAAAACTGTTTTTT	CASSAGQNNEKLFF
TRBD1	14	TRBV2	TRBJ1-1	TGTGCCAGCAGTGAGACAGGGTTTGGCACTGAAGCTTTCTTT	CASSETGFGTEAFF